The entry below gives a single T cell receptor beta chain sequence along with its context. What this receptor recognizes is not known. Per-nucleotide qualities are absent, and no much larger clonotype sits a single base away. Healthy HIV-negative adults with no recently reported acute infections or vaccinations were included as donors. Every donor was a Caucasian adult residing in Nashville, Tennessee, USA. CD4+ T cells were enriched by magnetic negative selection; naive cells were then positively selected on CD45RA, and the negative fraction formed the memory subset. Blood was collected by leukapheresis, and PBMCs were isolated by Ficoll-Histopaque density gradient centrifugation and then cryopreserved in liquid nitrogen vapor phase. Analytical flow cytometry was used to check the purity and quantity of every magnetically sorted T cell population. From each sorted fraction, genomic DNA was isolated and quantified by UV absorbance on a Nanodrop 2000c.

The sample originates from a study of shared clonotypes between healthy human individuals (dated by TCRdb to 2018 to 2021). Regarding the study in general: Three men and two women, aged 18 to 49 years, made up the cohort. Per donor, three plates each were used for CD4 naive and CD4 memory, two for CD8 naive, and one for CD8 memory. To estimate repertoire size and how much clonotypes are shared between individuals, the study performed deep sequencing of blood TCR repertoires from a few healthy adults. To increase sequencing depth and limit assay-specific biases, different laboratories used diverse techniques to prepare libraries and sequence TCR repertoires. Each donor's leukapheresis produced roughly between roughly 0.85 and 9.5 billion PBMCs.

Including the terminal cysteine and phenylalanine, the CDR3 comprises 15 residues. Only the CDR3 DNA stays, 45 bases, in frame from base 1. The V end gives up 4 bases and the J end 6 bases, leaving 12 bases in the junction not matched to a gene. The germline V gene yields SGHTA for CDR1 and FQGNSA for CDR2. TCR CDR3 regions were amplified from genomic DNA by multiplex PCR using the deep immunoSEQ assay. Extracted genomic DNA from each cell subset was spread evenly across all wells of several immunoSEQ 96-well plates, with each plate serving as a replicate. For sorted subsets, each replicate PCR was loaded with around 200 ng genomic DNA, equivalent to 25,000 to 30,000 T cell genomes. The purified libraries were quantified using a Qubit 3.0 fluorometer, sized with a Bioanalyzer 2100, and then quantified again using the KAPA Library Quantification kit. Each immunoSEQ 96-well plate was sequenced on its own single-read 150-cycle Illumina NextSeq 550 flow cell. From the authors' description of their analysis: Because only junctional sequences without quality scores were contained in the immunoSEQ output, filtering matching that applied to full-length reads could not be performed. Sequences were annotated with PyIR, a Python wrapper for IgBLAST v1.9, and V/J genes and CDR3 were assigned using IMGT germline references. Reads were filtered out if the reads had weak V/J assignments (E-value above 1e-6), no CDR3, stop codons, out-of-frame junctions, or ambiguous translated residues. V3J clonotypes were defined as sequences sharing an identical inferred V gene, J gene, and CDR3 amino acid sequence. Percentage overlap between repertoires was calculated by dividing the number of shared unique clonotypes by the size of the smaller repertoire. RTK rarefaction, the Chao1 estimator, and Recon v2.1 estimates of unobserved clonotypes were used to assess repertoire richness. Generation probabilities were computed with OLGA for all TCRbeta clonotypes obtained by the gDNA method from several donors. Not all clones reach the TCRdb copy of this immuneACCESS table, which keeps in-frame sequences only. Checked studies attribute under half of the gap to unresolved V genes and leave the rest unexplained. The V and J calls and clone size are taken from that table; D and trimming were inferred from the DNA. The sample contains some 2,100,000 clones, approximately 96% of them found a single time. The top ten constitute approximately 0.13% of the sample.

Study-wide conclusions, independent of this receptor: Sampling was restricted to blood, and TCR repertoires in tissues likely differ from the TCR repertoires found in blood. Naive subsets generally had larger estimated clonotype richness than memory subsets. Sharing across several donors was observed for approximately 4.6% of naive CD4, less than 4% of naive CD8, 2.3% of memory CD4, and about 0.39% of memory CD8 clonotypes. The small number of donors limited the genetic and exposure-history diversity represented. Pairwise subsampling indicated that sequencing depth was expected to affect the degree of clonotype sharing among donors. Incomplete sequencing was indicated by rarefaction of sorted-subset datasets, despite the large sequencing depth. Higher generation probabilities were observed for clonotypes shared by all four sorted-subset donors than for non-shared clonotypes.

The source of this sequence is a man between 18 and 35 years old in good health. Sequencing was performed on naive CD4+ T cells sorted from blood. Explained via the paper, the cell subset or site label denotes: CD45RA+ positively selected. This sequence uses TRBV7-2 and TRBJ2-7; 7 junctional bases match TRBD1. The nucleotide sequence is TGTGCCAGCAGCTATCGACAGGGTAGAGTGGGCGAGCAGTACTTC. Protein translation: CASSYRQGRVGEQYF.